The sequence of this T cell receptor beta chain was determined in a study of blood T cell repertoires in COVID-19. Here immunoSEQ multiplex PCR was the method, and the copy in TCRdb shows in-frame clones only, minus some. The sample records hundreds of thousands of clones, 80% to 90% being singletons. CDR1 and CDR2 from the germline V gene are SGHNT and YENEEA. V dropped 9 bases and J dropped 3; count of bases not matched to a gene: 8. This CDR3 has 14 residues. The chain is built from TRBV11-3 and TRBJ2-7; 10 positions agree with TRBD1. The sequenced material came from peripheral blood. The receptor comes from a middle-aged woman who had recovered from COVID-19. CDR3 sequence: CASRRDRGFYEQYF. CDR3 DNA sequence: TGTGCCAGTCGTCGGGACAGGGGTTTCTACGAGCAGTACTTC.